The source of this T cell receptor beta chain is a study of T cells in Graves' hyperthyroidism and ophthalmopathy. Regarding the study as a whole: Clonotypes that were expanded in thyroid above 0.001 mostly appeared in blood too.

Germline V gene data show CDR1 as GTSNPN and CDR2 as SVGIG (reference sequence). The CDR3 spans 14 residues. V was pared by 1 base and J by 9 bases, with 7 bases of the junction left unmatched. Amplification of TCR beta CDR3 regions was performed using RNA transcripts as template. HTBI primers were the set used in a first-round RT-PCR of the TCR CDR3. TCRdb analysed the multiplex PCR reads with MiXCR anew, one entry per CDR3 protein. The sample records more than 300,000 distinct CDR3 sequences, approximately 13% being singletons. This clonotype appeared many times. Its antigen is unidentified. This TCR was sampled from a woman aged 55-69 years with Graves' hyperthyroidism. The specimen was blood. This chain uses TRBV30 with TRBJ2-1; 9 bases line up with TRBD2. The chain's CDR3 is CAWSEAGGPFEQFF. The CDR3 bases are TGTGCCTGGAGTGAGGCGGGAGGGCCGTTTGAGCAGTTCTTC.